The 12 T cell receptor beta chains presented below share a single source sample, sequenced in a study of spatial heterogeneity in lung cancer. Time point of the sample: sample taken at primary tumor resection. The sequenced material consisted of unsorted whole RNA from tumor, nontumor lung or frozen PBMC. TCRdb itself ran the 5' RACE reads through MiXCR, one entry per CDR3 protein. The table lists 45,000 or so distinct CDR3 sequences, 10% to 15% of them singletons. The sequenced sample was PBMCs, obtained at surgery. Receptor source: a female donor with early-stage non-small cell lung cancer.

This clonotype was seen more than once but under ten times. This chain links TRBV10-3 with TRBJ1-6; 8 nucleotides align to TRBD1. Unmatched junction bases numbered 4, after V lost 8 bases and J lost 10 bases. The germline V gene has CDR1 ENHRY and CDR2 SYGVKD. This CDR3 region has 12 residues. CDR3 DNA sequence: TGTGCCATCGGACAGGGTTCCTCACCCCTCCACTTT. Amino acid sequence: CAIGQGSSPLHF.

This clonotype was detected a few times. This chain links TRBV4-3 with TRBJ2-7; 9 nucleotides align to TRBD2. Trimming at V came to 0 bases and at J to 0 bases, leaving 3 bases not matched to a gene. The CDR3 is 16 amino acids. Per germline, CDR1 LGHNA and CDR2 YSLEER. DNA for the CDR3: TGCGCCAGCAGCCAAGATCCTAGCGGGGTCTCCTACGAGCAGTACTTC. As protein: CASSQDPSGVSYEQYF.

This sequence joins TRBV9 and TRBJ2-5; a possible D gene is TRBD2 (5 bases). Germline V gives CDR1 SGDLS, CDR2 YYNGEE. The CDR3 extends over 14 amino acids. Trimming shortened V by 0 bases and J by 2 bases, and 8 bases separated the two germline ends. The CDR3 here is CASSVGAEQETQYF. In DNA, the CDR3 is TGTGCCAGCAGCGTAGGAGCGGAGCAAGAGACCCAGTACTTC.

A word on this clonotype: Relative to the germline gene, one junction end is altered; a read error may explain this. This chain links TRBV9 with TRBJ2-4; D remains ambiguous. The CDR3 has 8 amino acids. Germline V gene lookup returns CDR1 SGDLS and CDR2 YYNGEE. The CDR3 protein is CASSVADF. DNA for the CDR3: TGTGCCAGCAGCGTAGCGGATTTC.

The genes are TRBV6-6 and TRBJ1-1, with D perhaps matching TRBD1 (6 bases). V lost 5 bases to trimming and J lost 1 base, with 17 bases between them. Germline values: CDR1 MNHNY, CDR2 SVGAGI (reference sequence). This CDR3 spans 16 amino acids. The CDR3, as DNA: TGTGCCAGCAGTCAACCAAAGGGACAAACGAACACTGAAGCTTTCTTT. This sequence encodes CASSQPKGQTNTEAFF.

The chain links TRBV15 to TRBJ2-7, with TRBD1 identical over 8 bases. The V gene's germline CDR1 is LNHNV and CDR2 YYDKDF (reference sequence). The ends lost 0 bases at V and 5 bases at J; junction bases unmatched: 12. The CDR3 contains 17 residues. CDR3 coding DNA: TGTGCCACCAGCAGAGATTACCCAGGGGGCCCCCGTGACGAGCAGTACTTC. It yields the protein CATSRDYPGGPRDEQYF.

This rearrangement joins TRBV6-2 or TRBV6-3 to TRBJ1-1; no reliable D call. Trimming removed 4 bases at V and 3 bases at J, with 6 bases between. This CDR3 region has 12 residues. The germline V gene encodes CDR1 MNHEY and CDR2 SVGEGT. CDR3 DNA: TGTGCCAGCAGTTTGGCTTACACTGAAGCTTTCTTT. Its translation is CASSLAYTEAFF.

The genes are TRBV29-1 and TRBJ1-2, with no clear D. Germline assignment: CDR1 SQVTM and CDR2 ANQGSEA. The ends were cut back, 5 bases at V and 5 bases at J, with 15 bases in the middle. The CDR3 contains 13 residues. CDR3 loop: CSVYSPTWYGYTF. CDR3 sequence (DNA): TGCAGCGTTTATTCTCCGACTTGGTATGGCTACACCTTC. Full variable domain (rest looked up from reference TRBV29-1 and TRBJ1-2): SAVISQKPSRDICQRGTSLTIQCQVDSQVTMMFWYRQQPGQSLTLIATANQGSEATYESGFVIDKFPISRPNLTFSTLTVSNMSPEDSSIYLCSVYSPTWYGYTFGSGTRLTVV.

This clonotype has just a few counts. The J gene is TRBJ1-2, the V gene TRBV2, with D maybe TRBD1 (5 bases). The CDR3 contains 14 residues. The germline V and J ends were trimmed by 11 bases and 4 bases, with 20 bases remaining between them. Per germline, CDR1 SNHLY and CDR2 FYNNEI. The CDR3 DNA follows: TGTGCCGGTAAAGACTCCAGGGAGGCCTATGGCTACACCTTC. It yields the protein CAGKDSREAYGYTF.

The chain combines TRBV30 with TRBJ1-2, with unresolved D. The germline V gene has CDR1 GTSNPN and CDR2 SVGIG (reference sequence). Trimming left V 4 bases short and J 2 bases short, with 8 bases between. The CDR3 spans 12 residues. CDR3 sequence reads: CAWMDGNYGYTF. The CDR3 DNA reads TGTGCCTGGATGGACGGAAACTATGGCTACACCTTC.

This clonotype showed up just a few times. The chain links TRBV7-2 to TRBJ1-2, with D unclear. The V gene lost 2 bases and the J gene lost 3 bases, with 4 bases spanning the gap. Per the germline V gene, CDR1 is SGHTA and CDR2 is FQGNSA. CDR3 length equals 12 residues. CDR3 nucleotide sequence: TGTGCCAGCAGCTTAAAGGACTATGGCTACACCTTC. Translated: CASSLKDYGYTF.

This chain uses TRBV11-2 with TRBJ2-5; TRBD2 aligns across 8 bases. V dropped 3 bases and J dropped 5; count of bases not matched to a gene: 8. Germline loops: CDR1 SGHAT, CDR2 FQNNGV. The CDR3 is 15 amino acids. In nucleotides, the CDR3 is TGTGCCAGCAGCTTCTTCGGGGGGGCCGGGGAGACCCAGTACTTC. It codes for CASSFFGGAGETQYF. The variable domain in full, completed from reference TRBV11-2 and TRBJ2-5, reads EAGVAQSPRYKIIEKRQSVAFWCNPISGHATLYWYQQILGQGPKLLIQFQNNGVVDDSQLPKDRFSAERLKGVDSTLKIQPAKLEDSAVYLCASSFFGGAGETQYFGPGTRLLVL.